A selection of T cell receptor beta chains follows, all from one sample in a study of T cell changes during pregnancy in multiple sclerosis. Method: immunoSEQ multiplex PCR; TCRdb's copy keeps in-frame clones and lacks some. The table includes 40,000 to 50,000 clones, 75% to 95% detected once. The sequenced sample was CD4+ T cells from peripheral blood mononuclear cells, obtained before pregnancy. These receptors were taken from a female donor with multiple sclerosis, enrolled in a pregnancy study. Both conserved end residues are part of each CDR3. A D gene is named only where the DNA matches it firmly. The listing skips clone size in some rows; elsewhere it reads once, few, many or a size class.

J gene	D gene	clone size	V gene	CDR3 DNA	CDR3 protein
TRBJ2-5	TRBD1	NA	TRBV7-9	TGTGCCAGCAGCCAGGACAGGGGATTCCAATACCAAGAGACCCAGTACTTC	CASSQDRGFQYQETQYF
TRBJ2-3	TRBD2	NA	TRBV5-1	TGCGCCAGCATCGCCGCGGGGGGGGCAGATACGCAGTATTTT	CASIAAGGADTQYF
TRBJ1-2	TRBD1	NA	TRBV28	TGTGCCAGCAGTCCCAACCCCGGGGACAGATCACCACTTGGCTACACCTTC	CASSPNPGDRSPLGYTF
TRBJ1-2	TRBD1	few	TRBV6-5	TGTGCCAGCAGTAACGAGGGGGCGAGCGGCTACACCTTC	CASSNEGASGYTF
TRBJ2-3	TRBD2	NA	TRBV4-1	TGCGCCAGCAGCCAAGTCGGCGGGAGGGTAGCAGATACGCAGTATTTT	CASSQVGGRVADTQYF
TRBJ2-1	NA	NA	TRBV15	TGTGCCACCAGCGGGCCCCACAATGAGCAGTTCTTC	CATSGPHNEQFF
TRBJ2-7	NA	once	TRBV10-3	TGTGCCATAAAGACAGAAAAGGGTTCCTACGAGCAGTACTTC	CAIKTEKGSYEQYF
TRBJ2-5	TRBD2	NA	TRBV11-2	TGTGCCAGCAGCTTACAGGGACTAGCGGGAGGGCAAGAGACCCAGTACTTC	CASSLQGLAGGQETQYF
TRBJ1-1	TRBD1	NA	TRBV13	TGTGCCAGCAGCTTAGAGGGACAGCTTCACACTGAAGCTTTCTTT	CASSLEGQLHTEAFF
TRBJ1-6	NA	NA	TRBV9	TGTGCCAGCAGCCCCGGAAGTGCGGCTTCACCCCTCCACTTT	CASSPGSAASPLHF
TRBJ2-1	NA	NA	TRBV11-3	TGTGCCAGCAGCGAGAGGTCGGGAGTATACAATGAGCAGTTCTTC	CASSERSGVYNEQFF
TRBJ2-7	NA	NA	TRBV9	TGTGCCAGCAGCGTAGGGACAGCCTCTTCCTACGAGCAGTACTTC	CASSVGTASSYEQYF
TRBJ1-5	NA	NA	TRBV10-3	TGTGCCATCAGTGAGTCTGAGGGTAGCAATCAGCCCCAGCATTTT	CAISESEGSNQPQHF
TRBJ2-7	TRBD1	NA	TRBV23-1	TGCGCCAGCAGGCCCACAGGGGGCTTGAGCGAGCAGTACTTC	CASRPTGGLSEQYF
TRBJ2-7	TRBD1	NA	TRBV28	TGTGCCAGCAGTGAACAGGGGGCTTCCTACGAGCAGTACTTC	CASSEQGASYEQYF